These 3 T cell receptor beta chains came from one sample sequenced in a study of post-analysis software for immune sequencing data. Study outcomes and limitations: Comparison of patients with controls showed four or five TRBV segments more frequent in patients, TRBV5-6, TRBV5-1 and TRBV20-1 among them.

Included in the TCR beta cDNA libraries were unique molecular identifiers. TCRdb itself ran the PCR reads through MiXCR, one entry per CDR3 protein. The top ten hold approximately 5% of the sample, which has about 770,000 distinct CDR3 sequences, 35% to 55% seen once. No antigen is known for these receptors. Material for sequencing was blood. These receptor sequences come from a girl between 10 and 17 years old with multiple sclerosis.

The CDR3 sequence: CSAHPRLAEAPYNEQFF. The CDR3 nucleotides are TGCAGTGCCCACCCCCGACTAGCGGAGGCTCCTTACAATGAGCAGTTCTTC. The chain couples TRBV20-1 to TRBJ2-1; 9 bases line up with TRBD2. This CDR3 region has 17 residues. The V and J ends lost 6 bases and 4 bases, in that order; junction bases with no gene match: 16. Germline values: CDR1 DFQATT, CDR2 SNEGSKA (reference sequence).

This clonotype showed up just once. CDR3 residues: CASKKGLAGETQYF. The CDR3 nucleotides are TGTGCCAGCAAAAAGGGACTAGCGGGAGAGACCCAGTACTTC. The rearrangement joins TRBV7-2 to TRBJ2-5; 12 bases line up with TRBD2. CDR1 SGHTA and CDR2 FQGNSA come from the germline V gene. CDR3 length: 14 amino acids. Trimming removed 7 bases from V and 4 bases from J; junction bases left unmatched: 4.

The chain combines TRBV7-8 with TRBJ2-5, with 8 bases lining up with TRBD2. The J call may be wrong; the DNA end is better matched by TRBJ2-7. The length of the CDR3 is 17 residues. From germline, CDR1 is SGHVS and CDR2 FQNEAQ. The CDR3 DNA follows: TGTGCCAGCAGAAGGAGCCGGGGACTAGTGGGTGACTACGAGCAGTACTTC. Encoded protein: CASRRSRGLVGDYEQYF.